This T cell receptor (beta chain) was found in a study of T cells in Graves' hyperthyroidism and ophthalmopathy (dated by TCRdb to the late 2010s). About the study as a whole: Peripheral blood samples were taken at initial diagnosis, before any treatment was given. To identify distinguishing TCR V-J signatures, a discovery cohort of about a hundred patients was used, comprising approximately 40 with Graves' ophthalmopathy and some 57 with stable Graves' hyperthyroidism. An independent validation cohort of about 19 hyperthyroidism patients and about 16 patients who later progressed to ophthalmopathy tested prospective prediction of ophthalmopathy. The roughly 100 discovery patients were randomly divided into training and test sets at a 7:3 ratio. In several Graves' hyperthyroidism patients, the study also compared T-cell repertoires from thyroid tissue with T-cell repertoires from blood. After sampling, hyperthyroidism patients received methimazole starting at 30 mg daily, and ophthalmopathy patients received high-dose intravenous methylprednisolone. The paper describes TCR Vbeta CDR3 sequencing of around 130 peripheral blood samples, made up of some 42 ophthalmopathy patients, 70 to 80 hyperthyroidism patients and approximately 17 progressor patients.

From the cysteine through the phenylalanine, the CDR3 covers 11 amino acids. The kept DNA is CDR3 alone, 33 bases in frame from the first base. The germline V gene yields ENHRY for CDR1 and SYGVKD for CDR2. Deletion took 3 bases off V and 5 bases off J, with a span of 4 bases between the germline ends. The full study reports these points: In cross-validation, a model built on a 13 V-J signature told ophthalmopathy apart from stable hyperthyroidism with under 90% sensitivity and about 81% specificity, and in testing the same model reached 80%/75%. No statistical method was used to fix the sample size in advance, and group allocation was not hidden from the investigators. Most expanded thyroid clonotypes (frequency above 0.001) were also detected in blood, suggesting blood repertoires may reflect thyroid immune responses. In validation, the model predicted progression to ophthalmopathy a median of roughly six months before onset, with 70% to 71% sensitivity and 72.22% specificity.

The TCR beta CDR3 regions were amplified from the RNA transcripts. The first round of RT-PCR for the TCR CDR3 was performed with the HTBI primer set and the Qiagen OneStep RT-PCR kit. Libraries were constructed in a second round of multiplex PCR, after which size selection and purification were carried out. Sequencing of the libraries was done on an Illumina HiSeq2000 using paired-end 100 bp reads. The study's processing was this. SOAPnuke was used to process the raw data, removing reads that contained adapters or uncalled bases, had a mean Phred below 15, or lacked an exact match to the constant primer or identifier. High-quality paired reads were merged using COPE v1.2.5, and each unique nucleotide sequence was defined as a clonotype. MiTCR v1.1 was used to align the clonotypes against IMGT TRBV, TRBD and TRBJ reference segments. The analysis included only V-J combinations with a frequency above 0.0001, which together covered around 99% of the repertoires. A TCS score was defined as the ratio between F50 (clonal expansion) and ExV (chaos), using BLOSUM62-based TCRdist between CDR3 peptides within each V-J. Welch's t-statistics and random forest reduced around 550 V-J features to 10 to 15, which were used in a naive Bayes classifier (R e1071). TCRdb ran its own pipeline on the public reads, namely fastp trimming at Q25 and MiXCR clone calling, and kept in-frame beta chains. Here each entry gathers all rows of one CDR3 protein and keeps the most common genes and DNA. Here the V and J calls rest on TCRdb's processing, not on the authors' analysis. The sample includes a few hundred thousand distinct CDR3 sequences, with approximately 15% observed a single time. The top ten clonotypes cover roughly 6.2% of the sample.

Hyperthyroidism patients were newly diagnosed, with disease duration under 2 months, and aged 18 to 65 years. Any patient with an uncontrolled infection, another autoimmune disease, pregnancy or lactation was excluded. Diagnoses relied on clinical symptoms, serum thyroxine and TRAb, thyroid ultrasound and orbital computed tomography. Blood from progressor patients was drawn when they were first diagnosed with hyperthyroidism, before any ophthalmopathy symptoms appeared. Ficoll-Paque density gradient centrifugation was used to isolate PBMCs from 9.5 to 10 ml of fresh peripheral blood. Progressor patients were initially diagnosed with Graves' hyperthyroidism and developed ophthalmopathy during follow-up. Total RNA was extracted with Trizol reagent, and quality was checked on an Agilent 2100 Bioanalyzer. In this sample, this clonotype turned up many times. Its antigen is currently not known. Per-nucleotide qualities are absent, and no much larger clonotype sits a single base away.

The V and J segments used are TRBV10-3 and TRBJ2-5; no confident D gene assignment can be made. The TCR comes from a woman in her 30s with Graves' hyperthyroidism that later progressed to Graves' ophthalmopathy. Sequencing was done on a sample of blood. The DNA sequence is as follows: TGTGCCATCAGTGATATGGAGACCCAGTACTTC. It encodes CAISDMETQYF.